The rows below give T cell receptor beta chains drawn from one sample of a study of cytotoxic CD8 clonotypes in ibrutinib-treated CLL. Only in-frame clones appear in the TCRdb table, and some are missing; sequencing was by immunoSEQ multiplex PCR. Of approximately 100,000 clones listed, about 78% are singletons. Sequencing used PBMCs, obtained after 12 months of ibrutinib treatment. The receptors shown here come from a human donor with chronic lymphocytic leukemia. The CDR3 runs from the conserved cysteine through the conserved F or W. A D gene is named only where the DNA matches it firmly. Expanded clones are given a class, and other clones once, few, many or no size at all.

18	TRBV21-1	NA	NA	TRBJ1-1	CASSKLVSGGQMNTEAFF	TGTGCCAGCAGCAAACTCGTCTCAGGGGGCCAAATGAACACTGAAGCTTTCTTT
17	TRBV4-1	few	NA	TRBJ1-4	CASSQGLDTTTNEKLFF	TGCGCCAGCAGCCAAGGGCTGGACACCACAACTAATGAAAAACTGTTTTTT
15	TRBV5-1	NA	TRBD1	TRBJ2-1	CASRAGTGIVNEQFF	TGCGCCAGCAGGGCCGGGACAGGGATAGTCAATGAGCAGTTCTTC
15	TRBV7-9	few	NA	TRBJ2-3	CASRPGERGTDTQYF	TGTGCCAGCAGGCCAGGGGAGAGGGGCACAGATACGCAGTATTTT
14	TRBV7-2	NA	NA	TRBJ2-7	CASSLTGASTEQYF	TGTGCCAGCAGCTTAACCGGGGCATCTACGGAGCAGTACTTC
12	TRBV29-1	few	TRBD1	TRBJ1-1	CSADRGNTEAFF	TGCAGCGCGGACAGGGGAAACACTGAAGCTTTCTTT
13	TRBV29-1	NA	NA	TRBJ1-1	CSVVRVMNTEAFF	TGCAGCGTCGTCAGGGTTATGAATACTGAAGCTTTCTTT
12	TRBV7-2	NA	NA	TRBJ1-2	CASSPRGDSYTF	TGTGCCAGCAGCCCCCGGGGGGACAGCTACACCTTC
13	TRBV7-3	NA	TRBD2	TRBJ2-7	CASSIGTSDEQYF	TGTGCCAGCAGCATTGGGACTAGCGACGAGCAGTACTTC
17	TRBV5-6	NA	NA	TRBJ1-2	CASSSPVRGGRSDGYTF	TGTGCCAGCAGTTCACCCGTTAGGGGGGGGCGGAGTGATGGCTACACCTTC
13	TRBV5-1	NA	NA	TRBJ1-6	CASSENDNSPLHF	TGCGCCAGCAGTGAGAACGATAATTCACCCCTCCACTTT
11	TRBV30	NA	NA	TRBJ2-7	CAYRAHYEQYF	TGTGCCTATAGGGCCCACTACGAGCAGTACTTC
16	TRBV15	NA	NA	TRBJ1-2	CATSNQGYIASYGYTF	TGTGCCACCAGCAATCAGGGATATATCGCGAGCTATGGCTACACCTTC
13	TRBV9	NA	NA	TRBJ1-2	CASSVEEGYGYTF	TGTGCCAGCAGCGTAGAAGAAGGCTATGGCTACACCTTC
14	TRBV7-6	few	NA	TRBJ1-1	CASSLGAGNTEAFF	TGTGCCAGCAGCTTGGGGGCAGGAAACACTGAAGCTTTCTTT